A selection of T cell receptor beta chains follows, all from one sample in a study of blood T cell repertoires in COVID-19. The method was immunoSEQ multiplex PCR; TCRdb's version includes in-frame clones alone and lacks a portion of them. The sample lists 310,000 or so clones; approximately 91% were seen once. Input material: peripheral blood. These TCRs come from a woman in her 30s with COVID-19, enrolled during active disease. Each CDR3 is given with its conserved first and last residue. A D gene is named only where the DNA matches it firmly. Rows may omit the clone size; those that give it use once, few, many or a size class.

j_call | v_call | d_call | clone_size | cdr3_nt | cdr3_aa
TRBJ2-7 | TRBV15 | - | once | TGTGCCACCAGCAGAGGGGGCGGGGCTGCTTCCGAGCAGTACTTC | CATSRGGGAASEQYF
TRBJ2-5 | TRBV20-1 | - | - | TGCAGTGCTAGTCCTCATCAGGGGATTTGGCGGGAGAAGGGCCAAGAGACCCAGTACTTC | CSASPHQGIWREKGQETQYF
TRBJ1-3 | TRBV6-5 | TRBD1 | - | TGTGCCAGCAGTTGGGACAGGGCTAGAAACACCATATATTTT | CASSWDRARNTIYF
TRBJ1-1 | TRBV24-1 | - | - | TGTGCCACCTCAGACAGGATGAACACTGAAGCTTTCTTT | CATSDRMNTEAFF
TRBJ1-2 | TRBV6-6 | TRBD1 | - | TGTGCCAGCAGTGGATCATTAATGGACAGGGGGGACTATGGCTACACCTTC | CASSGSLMDRGDYGYTF
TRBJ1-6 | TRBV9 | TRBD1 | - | TGTGCCAGCAGCGTAGCGGGGACAGAGGGTTCACCCCTCCACTTT | CASSVAGTEGSPLHF
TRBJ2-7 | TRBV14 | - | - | TGTGCCAGCAGCCAAGATAGTGGCGAGCAGTACTTC | CASSQDSGEQYF
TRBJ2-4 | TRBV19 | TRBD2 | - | TGTGCCAGTAGTATAGTTCTAGCGGGGGGCCCATCGAACATTCAGTACTTC | CASSIVLAGGPSNIQYF
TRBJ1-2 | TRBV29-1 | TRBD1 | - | TGCAGCGTCGGACAGGGCAACTATGGCTACACCTTC | CSVGQGNYGYTF
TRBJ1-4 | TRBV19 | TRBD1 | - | TGTGCCAGTAGTGTGACAGGGAATGGAGATGAAAAACTGTTTTTT | CASSVTGNGDEKLFF
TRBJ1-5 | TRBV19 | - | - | TGTGCCAGTAGTCTGCACGGCCAGGGCGCAAGCAATCAGCCCCAGCATTTT | CASSLHGQGASNQPQHF
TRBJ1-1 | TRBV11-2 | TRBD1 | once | TGTGCCAGCAGCTTAGGGGGACAGATCTCTGAAGCTTTCTTT | CASSLGGQISEAFF
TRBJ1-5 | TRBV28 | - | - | TGTGCCAGCAGTTTATTAAGGACAGTTGGCAATCAGCCCCAGCATTTT | CASSLLRTVGNQPQHF